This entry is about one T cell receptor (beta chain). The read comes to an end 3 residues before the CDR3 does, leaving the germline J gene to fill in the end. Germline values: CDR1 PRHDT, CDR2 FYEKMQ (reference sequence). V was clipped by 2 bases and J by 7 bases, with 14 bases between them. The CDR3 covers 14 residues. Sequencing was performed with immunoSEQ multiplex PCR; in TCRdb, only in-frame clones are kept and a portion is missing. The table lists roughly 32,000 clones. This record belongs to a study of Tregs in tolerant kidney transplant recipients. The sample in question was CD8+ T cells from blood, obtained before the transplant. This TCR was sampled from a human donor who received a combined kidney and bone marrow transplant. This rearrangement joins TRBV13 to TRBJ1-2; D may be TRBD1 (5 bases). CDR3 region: CASSLLVDRGGYTF. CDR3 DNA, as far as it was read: TGTGCCAGCAGCTTATTGGTGGATAGGGGTGGC.